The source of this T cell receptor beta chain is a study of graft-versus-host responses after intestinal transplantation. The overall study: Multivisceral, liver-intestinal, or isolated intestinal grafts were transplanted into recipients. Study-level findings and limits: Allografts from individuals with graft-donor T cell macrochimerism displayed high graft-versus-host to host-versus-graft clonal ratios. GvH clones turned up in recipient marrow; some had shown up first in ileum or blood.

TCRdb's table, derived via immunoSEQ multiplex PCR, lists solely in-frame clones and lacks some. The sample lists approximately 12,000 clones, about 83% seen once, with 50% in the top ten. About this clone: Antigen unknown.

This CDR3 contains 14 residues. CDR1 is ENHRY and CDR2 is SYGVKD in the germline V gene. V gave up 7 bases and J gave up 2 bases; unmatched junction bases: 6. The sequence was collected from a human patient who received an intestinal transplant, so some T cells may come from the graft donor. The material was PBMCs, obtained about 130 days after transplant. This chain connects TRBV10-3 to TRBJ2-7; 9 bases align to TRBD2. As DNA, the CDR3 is TGTGCCATCAAGGCGCGGGAGGGCCCCTACGAGCAGTACTTC. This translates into CAIKAREGPYEQYF.